The sequence of this T cell receptor beta chain was determined in a study of vaccination and CD4 T cells after COVID-19. This clonotype qualifies as medium-sized. As yet, its antigen is unknown. Treatment meaning: approximately 9-day PBMC culture with coronavirus spike peptide pools or control peptides (ViraFEST assay). The Oncomine TCR Beta short-read assay was what sequenced the DNA obtained from cultured CD4+ T cells. From cultured CD4+ T cells, genomic DNA was extracted. Each CDR3 protein gets one entry after TCRdb re-called the PCR reads with MiXCR. Of 11,000 or so distinct CDR3 sequences listed, around 59% are singletons. The CDR3 covers 16 residues. J gave up 6 bases and V 3 bases, and 10 bases lay outside the gene matches.

This clonotype was sampled from a human donor who had recovered from COVID-19. V and J are TRBV12-3 or TRBV12-4 and TRBJ2-2; the match to TRBD1 covers 7 bases. The sample consisted of CD4+ T cells from blood, cultured in vitro. The CDR3: CASSLGQGVIPGELFF. The DNA for the CDR3 is TGTGCCAGCAGTTTGGGCCAGGGGGTGATACCCGGGGAGCTGTTTTTT.